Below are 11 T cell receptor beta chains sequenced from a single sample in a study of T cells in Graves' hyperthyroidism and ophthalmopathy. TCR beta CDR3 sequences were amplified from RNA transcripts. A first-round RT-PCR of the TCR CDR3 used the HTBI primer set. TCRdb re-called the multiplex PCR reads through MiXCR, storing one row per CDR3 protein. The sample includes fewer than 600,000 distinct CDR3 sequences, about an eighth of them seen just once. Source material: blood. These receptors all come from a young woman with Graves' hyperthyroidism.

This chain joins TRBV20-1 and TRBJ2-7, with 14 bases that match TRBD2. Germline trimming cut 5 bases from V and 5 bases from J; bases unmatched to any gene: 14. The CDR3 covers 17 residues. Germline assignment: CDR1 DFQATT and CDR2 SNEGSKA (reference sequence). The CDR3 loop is CSAPGTSGSLRANEQYF. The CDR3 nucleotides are TGCAGTGCTCCCGGGACTAGCGGGAGTTTAAGGGCCAACGAGCAGTACTTC.

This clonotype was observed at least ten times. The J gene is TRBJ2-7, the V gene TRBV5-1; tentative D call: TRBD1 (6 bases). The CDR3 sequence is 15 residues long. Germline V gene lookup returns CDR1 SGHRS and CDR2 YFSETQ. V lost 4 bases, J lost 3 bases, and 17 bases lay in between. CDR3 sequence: CASSHGDTLRYEQYF. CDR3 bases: TGCGCCAGCAGCCATGGGGACACCTTACGCTACGAGCAGTACTTC.

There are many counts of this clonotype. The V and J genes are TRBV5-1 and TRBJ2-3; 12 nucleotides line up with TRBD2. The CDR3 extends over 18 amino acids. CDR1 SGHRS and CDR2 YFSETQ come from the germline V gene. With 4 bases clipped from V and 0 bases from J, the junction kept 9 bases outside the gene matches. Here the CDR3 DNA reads TGCGCCAGCAGCCTTGGGACTAGCGGGCGTACTAGCACAGATACGCAGTATTTT. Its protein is CASSLGTSGRTSTDTQYF.

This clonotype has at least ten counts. DNA of the CDR3: TGTGCCACCAGCAGAGATCGGGGCAGCGTAGGCTACACTGAAGCTTTCTTT. This encodes CATSRDRGSVGYTEAFF. This sequence joins TRBV15 and TRBJ1-1; D perhaps matches TRBD1 (5 bases). This CDR3 is 17 amino acids long. Germline V gene data show CDR1 as LNHNV and CDR2 as YYDKDF (reference sequence). V was shortened by 0 bases and J by 3 bases, with 17 bases between the two germline ends.

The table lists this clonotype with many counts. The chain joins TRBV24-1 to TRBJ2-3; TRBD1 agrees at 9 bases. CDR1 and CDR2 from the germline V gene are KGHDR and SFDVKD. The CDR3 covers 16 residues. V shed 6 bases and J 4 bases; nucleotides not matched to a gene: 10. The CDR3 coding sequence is TGTGCCACCAGTAAAACCGGGACAGGGTCCCCAGATACGCAGTATTTT. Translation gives CATSKTGTGSPDTQYF.

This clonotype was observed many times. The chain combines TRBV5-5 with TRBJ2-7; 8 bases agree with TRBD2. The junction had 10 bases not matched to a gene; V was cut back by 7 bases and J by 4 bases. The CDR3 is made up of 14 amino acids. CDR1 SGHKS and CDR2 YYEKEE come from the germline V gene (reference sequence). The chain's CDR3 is CASARGRYEYEQYF. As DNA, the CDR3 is TGTGCCAGCGCTCGCGGGAGGTATGAGTACGAGCAGTACTTC.

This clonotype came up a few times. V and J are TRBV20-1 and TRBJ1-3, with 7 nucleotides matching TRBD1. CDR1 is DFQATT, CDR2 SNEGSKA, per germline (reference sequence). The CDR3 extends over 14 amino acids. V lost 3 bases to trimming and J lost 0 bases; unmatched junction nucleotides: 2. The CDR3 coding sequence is TGCAGTGCTAGGCGACAGGGCTCTGGAAACACCATATATTTT. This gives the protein CSARRQGSGNTIYF.

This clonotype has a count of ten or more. The CDR3 sequence is CASSLRGQRGGETQYF. DNA for the CDR3: TGTGCCAGCAGTCTCCGAGGACAGAGGGGTGGGGAGACCCAGTACTTC. V is TRBV11-3 and J is TRBJ2-5; a weak D match, TRBD1 (6 bases). The V end lost 6 bases, the J end lost 5 bases, and 22 bases lay between the germline ends. The germline V gene has CDR1 SGHNT and CDR2 YENEEA. CDR3 length: 16 amino acids.

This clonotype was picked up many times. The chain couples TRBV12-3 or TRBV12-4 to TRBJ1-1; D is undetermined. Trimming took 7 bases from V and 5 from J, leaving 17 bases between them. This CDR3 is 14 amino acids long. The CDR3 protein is CASITTGRGTEAFF. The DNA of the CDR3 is TGTGCCAGCATCACAACTGGGCGCGGAACTGAAGCTTTCTTT.

CDR3 protein: CASSRGLAGKSYNEQFF. CDR3 sequence (DNA): TGTGCCAGCAGCCGGGGACTAGCGGGGAAATCCTACAATGAGCAGTTCTTC. The rearrangement links TRBV5-4 to TRBJ2-1; 13 bases agree with TRBD2. Unmatched junction bases numbered 5, after V lost 4 bases and J lost 1 base. Germline assignment: CDR1 SGHNT and CDR2 YYREEE (reference sequence). The CDR3 extends over 17 amino acids.

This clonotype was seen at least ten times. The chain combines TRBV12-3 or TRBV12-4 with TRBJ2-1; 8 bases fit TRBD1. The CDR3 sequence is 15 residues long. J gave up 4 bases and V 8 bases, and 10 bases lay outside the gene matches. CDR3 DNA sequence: TGTGCCAGCTCCTCGGGCACAGGGGGATACAATGAGCAGTTCTTC. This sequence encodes CASSSGTGGYNEQFF.